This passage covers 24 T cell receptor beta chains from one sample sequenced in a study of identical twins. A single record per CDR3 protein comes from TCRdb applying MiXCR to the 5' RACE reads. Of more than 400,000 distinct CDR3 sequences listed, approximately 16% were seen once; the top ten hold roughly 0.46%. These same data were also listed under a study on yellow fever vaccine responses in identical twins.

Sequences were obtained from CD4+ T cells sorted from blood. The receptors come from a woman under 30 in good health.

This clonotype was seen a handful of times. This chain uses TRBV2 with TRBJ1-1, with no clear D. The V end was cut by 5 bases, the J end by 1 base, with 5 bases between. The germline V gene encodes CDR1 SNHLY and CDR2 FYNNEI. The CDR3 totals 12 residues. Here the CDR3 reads CASSWQNTEAFF. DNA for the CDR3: TGTGCCAGCAGTTGGCAGAACACTGAAGCTTTCTTT.

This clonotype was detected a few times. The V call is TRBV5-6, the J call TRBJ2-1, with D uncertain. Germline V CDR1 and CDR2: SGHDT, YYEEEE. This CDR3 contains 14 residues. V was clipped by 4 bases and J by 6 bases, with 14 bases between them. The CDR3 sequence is CASSRYLSPNEQFF. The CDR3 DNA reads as TGTGCCAGCAGCCGATACCTCTCGCCCAATGAGCAGTTCTTC. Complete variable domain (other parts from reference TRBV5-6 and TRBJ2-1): DAGVTQSPTHLIKTRGQQVTLRCSPKSGHDTVSWYQQALGQGPQFIFQYYEEEERQRGNFPDRFSGHQFPNYSSELNVNALLLGDSALYLCASSRYLSPNEQFFGPGTRLTVL.

The CDR3 nucleotides read TGTGCCATCAGTGAGTGGTCTGGTCTAGCGGGAAACAATGAGCAGTTCTTC. Protein product: CAISEWSGLAGNNEQFF. V usage is TRBV10-3 and J usage is TRBJ2-1, with TRBD2 matching over 9 bases. The V segment lost 1 base and the J segment 5 bases; nucleotides outside the gene matches: 9. The length of the CDR3 is 17 residues. CDR1 and CDR2 (germline): ENHRY, SYGVKD.

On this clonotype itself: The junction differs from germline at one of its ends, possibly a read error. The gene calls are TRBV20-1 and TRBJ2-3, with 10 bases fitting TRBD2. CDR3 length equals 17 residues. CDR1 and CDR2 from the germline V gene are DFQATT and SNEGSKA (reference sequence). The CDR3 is CCANRRRTSGDTDTQYF. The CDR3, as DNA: TGCTGTGCCAACCGTCGGAGAACTAGCGGGGACACAGATACGCAGTATTTT.

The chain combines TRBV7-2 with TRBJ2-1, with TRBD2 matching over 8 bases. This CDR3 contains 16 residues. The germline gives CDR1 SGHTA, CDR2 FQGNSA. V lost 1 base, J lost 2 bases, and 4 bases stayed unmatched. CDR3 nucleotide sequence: TGTGCCAGCAGCTTAGAGGCGGGGGGAACCTACAATGAGCAGTTCTTC. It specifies CASSLEAGGTYNEQFF.

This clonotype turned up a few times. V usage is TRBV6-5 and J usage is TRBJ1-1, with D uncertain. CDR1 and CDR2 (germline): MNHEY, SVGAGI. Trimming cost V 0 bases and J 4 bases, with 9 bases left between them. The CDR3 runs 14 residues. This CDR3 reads CASSYSEVGTEAFF. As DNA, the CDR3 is TGTGCCAGCAGTTACTCAGAGGTAGGCACTGAAGCTTTCTTT.

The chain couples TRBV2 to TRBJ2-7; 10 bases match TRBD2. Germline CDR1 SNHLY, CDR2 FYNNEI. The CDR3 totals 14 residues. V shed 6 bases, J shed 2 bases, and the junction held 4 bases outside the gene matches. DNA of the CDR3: TGTGCCAGCAGGGCTAGCGGGAGTACCTACGAGCAGTACTTC. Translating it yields CASRASGSTYEQYF.

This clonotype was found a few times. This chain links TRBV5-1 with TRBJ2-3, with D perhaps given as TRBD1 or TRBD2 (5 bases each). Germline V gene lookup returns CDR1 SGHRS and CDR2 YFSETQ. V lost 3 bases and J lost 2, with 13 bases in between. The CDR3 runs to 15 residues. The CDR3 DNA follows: TGCGCCAGCAGCTACTGGGACCGACACACAGATACGCAGTATTTT. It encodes CASSYWDRHTDTQYF. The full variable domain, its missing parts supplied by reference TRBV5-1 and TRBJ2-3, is KAGVTQTPRYLIKTRGQQVTLSCSPISGHRSVSWYQQTPGQGLQFLFEYFSETQRNKGNFPGRFSGRQFSNSRSEMNVSTLELGDSALYLCASSYWDRHTDTQYFGPGTRLTVL.

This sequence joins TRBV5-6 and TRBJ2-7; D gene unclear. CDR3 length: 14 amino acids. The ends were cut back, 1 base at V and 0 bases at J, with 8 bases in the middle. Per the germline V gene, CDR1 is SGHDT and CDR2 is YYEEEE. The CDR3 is CASSLRHNSYEQYF. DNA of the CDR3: TGTGCCAGCAGCTTGAGGCATAACTCCTACGAGCAGTACTTC.

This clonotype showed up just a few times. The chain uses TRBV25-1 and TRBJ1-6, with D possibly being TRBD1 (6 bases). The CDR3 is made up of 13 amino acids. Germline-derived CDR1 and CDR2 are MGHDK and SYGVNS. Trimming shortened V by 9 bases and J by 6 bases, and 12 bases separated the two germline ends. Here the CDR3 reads CASKQGSNSPLHF. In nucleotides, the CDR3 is TGTGCCAGTAAACAGGGTAGTAATTCACCCCTCCACTTT.

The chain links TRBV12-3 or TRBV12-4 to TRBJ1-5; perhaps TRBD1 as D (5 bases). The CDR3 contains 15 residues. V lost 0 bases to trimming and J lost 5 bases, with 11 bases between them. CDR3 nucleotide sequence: TGTGCCAGCAGTTTAGCACAGGTCAGGGATCAGCCCCAGCATTTT. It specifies CASSLAQVRDQPQHF.

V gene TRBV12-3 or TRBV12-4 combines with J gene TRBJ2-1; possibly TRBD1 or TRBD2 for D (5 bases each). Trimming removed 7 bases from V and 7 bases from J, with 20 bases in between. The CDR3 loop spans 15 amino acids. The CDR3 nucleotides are TGTGCCAGCACCTTACCGGGACCCCCGGCGAATGAGCAGTTCTTC. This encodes CASTLPGPPANEQFF.

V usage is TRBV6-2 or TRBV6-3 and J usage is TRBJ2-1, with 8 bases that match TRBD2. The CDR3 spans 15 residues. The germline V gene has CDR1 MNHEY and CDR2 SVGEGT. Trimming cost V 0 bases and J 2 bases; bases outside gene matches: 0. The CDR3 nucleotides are TGTGCCAGCAGTTACTCGGGACTAGCCTACAATGAGCAGTTCTTC. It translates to CASSYSGLAYNEQFF.

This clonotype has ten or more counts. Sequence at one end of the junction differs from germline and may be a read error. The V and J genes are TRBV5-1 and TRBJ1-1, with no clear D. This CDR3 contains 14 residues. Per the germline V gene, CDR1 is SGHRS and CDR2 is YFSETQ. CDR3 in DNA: TGTGCCAGCAGCTTGGCCGGCAGGAACACTGAAGCTTTCTTT. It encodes CASSLAGRNTEAFF.

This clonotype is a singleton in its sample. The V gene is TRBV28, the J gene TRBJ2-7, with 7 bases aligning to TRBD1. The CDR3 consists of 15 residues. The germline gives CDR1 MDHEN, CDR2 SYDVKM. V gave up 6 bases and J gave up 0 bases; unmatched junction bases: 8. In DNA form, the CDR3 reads TGTGCCAGCAGGTCGACAGGGAGCACCTCCTACGAGCAGTACGTC. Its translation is CASRSTGSTSYEQYV.

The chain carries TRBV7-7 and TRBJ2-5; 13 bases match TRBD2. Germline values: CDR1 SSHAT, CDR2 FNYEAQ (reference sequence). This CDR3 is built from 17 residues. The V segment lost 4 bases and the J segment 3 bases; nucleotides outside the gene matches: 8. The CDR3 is CASSSSGGTSGKETQYF. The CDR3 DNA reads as TGTGCCAGCAGCTCTAGCGGGGGGACTAGCGGGAAAGAGACCCAGTACTTC.

The CDR3 is CASSTGGANTEAFF. The CDR3 DNA is TGTGCCAGCAGTACAGGGGGCGCGAACACTGAAGCTTTCTTT. The rearrangement uses TRBV6-1 and TRBJ1-1; 9 bases fit TRBD1. The germline V gene encodes CDR1 MNHNS and CDR2 SASEGT. V lost 5 bases to trimming and J lost 1 base; unmatched junction nucleotides: 2. CDR3 length equals 14 residues.

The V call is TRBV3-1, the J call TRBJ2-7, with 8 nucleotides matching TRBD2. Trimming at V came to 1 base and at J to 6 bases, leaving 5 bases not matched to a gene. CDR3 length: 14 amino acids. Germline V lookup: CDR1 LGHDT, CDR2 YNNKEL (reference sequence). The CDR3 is CASSQGAGAFEQYV. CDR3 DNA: TGTGCCAGCAGCCAAGGAGCGGGGGCTTTCGAGCAGTACGTC.

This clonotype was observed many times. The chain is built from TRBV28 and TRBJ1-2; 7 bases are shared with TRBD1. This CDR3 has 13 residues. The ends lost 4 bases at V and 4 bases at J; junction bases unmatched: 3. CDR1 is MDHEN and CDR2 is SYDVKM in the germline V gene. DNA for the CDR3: TGTGCCAGCAGTTACACAGGGGTCTATGGCTACACCTTC. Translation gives CASSYTGVYGYTF.

CDR3 sequence (DNA): TGCGCCAGCAGCTCCCGGCAGGACACTGAAGCTTTCTTT. This translates into CASSSRQDTEAFF. This chain connects TRBV5-1 to TRBJ1-1; D uncertain. V gave up 3 bases and J gave up 3 bases, with 9 bases separating them. Germline V lookup: CDR1 SGHRS, CDR2 YFSETQ. The CDR3 spans 13 residues.

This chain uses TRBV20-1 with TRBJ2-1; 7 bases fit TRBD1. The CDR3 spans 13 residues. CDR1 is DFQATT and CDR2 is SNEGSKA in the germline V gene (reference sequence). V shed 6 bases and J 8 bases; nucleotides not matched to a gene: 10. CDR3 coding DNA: TGCAGTGCGCCAGAAGGACAGGCTTATGAGCAGTTCTTC. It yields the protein CSAPEGQAYEQFF.

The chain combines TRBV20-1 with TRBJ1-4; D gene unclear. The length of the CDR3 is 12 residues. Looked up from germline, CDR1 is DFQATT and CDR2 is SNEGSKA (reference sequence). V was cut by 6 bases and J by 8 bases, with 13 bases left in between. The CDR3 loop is CSARAIGEKLFF. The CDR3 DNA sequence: TGCAGTGCCCGAGCAATAGGGGAAAAACTGTTTTTT.

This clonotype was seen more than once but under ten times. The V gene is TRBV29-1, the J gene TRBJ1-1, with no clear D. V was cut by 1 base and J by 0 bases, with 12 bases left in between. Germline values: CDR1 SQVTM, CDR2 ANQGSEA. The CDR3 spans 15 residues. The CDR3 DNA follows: TGCAGCGTTGAAGCGTCGATTTGGATGAACACTGAAGCTTTCTTT. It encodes CSVEASIWMNTEAFF.

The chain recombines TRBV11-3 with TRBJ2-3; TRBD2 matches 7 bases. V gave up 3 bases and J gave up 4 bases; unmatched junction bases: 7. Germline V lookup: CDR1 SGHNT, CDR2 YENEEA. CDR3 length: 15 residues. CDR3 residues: CASSLGGGGSDTQYF. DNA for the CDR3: TGTGCCAGCAGCTTGGGCGGGGGTGGGTCAGATACGCAGTATTTT.